The 16 T cell receptor beta chains listed next were all sequenced from one sample in a study of OX40 agonist ivuxolimab in advanced cancers. Method: immunoSEQ multiplex PCR; TCRdb's copy keeps in-frame clones and lacks some. The sample has about 36,000 clones, approximately 80% seen once. Sequences were derived from CD4+ or CD8+ T cells sorted from blood, sampled in a trial of the OX40 agonist ivuxolimab. The receptors shown here come from an adult with an advanced solid tumor such as melanoma, head and neck, liver or kidney cancer.

The gene calls are TRBV30 and TRBJ2-3, with D possibly being TRBD2 (7 bases). Per germline, CDR1 GTSNPN and CDR2 SVGIG (reference sequence). The V end lost 0 bases, the J end lost 5 bases, and 18 bases lay between the germline ends. The CDR3 has 16 amino acids. This CDR3 is CAWSVRGGRAVDTQYF. The CDR3, as DNA: TGTGCCTGGAGTGTACGAGGGGGGAGGGCCGTAGATACGCAGTATTTT.

The chain recombines TRBV6-1 with TRBJ2-3, with 9 bases lining up with TRBD2. CDR3 length: 15 amino acids. Trimming at V came to 6 bases and at J to 0 bases, leaving 4 bases not matched to a gene. Germline assignment: CDR1 MNHNS and CDR2 SASEGT. The CDR3 nucleotides read TGTGCCAGCAGCCGTACTAGCGGGAGCACAGATACGCAGTATTTT. It is translated as CASSRTSGSTDTQYF.

The chain carries TRBV6-1 and TRBJ1-1; D not certain. Germline assignment: CDR1 MNHNS and CDR2 SASEGT. The ends were cut back, 2 bases at V and 1 base at J, with 8 bases in the middle. CDR3 length equals 14 residues. The CDR3 loop is CASSESRQNTEAFF. The CDR3 DNA sequence: TGTGCCAGCAGTGAATCCCGACAGAACACTGAAGCTTTCTTT.

The chain couples TRBV28 to TRBJ2-1; perhaps TRBD2 as D (6 bases). Between the trimmed V and J ends, which lost 3 bases and 6 bases, there was a span of 9 bases. In germline, CDR1 is MDHEN, CDR2 SYDVKM. This CDR3 is built from 13 residues. CDR3 DNA sequence: TGTGCCAGCAGTTTGACACTAGCCAATGAGCAGTTCTTC. Its protein is CASSLTLANEQFF. The full variable domain, rest sourced from reference TRBV28 and TRBJ2-1, is DVKVTQSSRYLVKRTGEKVFLECVQDMDHENMFWYRQDPGLGLRLIYFSYDVKMKEKGDIPEGYSVSREKKERFSLILESASTNQTSMYLCASSLTLANEQFFGPGTRLTVL.

This clone was detected only a few times. V and J are TRBV5-1 and TRBJ2-7; weak D call: TRBD1 (6 bases). The V end was cut by 0 bases, the J end by 2 bases, with 9 bases between. Per the germline V gene, CDR1 is SGHRS and CDR2 is YFSETQ. The CDR3 sequence is 14 residues long. In DNA form, the CDR3 reads TGCGCCAGCAGCTTGGGGGACATAGCCTACGAGCAGTACTTC. Translation: CASSLGDIAYEQYF.

This clone was seen just once. V and J are TRBV7-9 and TRBJ1-2; possible D gene TRBD1, 6 bases. The CDR3 sequence is 14 residues long. Germline-derived CDR1 and CDR2 are SEHNR and FQNEAQ (reference sequence). V was cut by 5 bases and J by 3 bases, with 13 bases left in between. The CDR3 region is CASSPLDRHYGYTF. CDR3 DNA: TGTGCCAGCAGCCCATTGGACAGACACTATGGCTACACCTTC.

This chain uses TRBV30 with TRBJ1-1; 7 bases fit TRBD1. Germline-derived CDR1 and CDR2 are GTSNPN and SVGIG (reference sequence). This CDR3 spans 13 amino acids. Germline trimming cut 8 bases from V and 3 bases from J; bases unmatched to any gene: 9. CDR3 sequence reads: CASNRGGDTEAFF. The CDR3 coding sequence is TGTGCCAGCAACAGGGGAGGTGACACTGAAGCTTTCTTT.

This clone was detected only a few times. The chain couples TRBV27 to TRBJ2-7; D gene ambiguous. Trimming removed 8 bases at V and 6 bases at J, with 11 bases between. The V gene's germline CDR1 is MNHEY and CDR2 SMNVEV (reference sequence). CDR3 size: 11 residues. CDR3 sequence (DNA): TGTGCCAGCTATGCTTTCGGCGAGCAGTACTTC. Its translation: CASYAFGEQYF.

The chain carries TRBV4-3 and TRBJ2-1; TRBD2 is a possible D gene (5 bases). Deletions cut 1 base from V and 5 bases from J, with 9 bases between. The V gene's germline CDR1 is LGHNA and CDR2 YSLEER. The length of the CDR3 is 14 residues. The CDR3, as DNA: TGCGCCAGCAGCCAAGGAGGGCGTGACAATGAGCAGTTCTTC. As protein: CASSQGGRDNEQFF.

The J gene is TRBJ1-1, the V gene TRBV9; 7 nucleotides line up with TRBD1. The CDR3 runs to 15 residues. From germline, CDR1 is SGDLS and CDR2 YYNGEE. The V segment lost 4 bases and the J segment 0 bases; nucleotides outside the gene matches: 6. The CDR3 sequence is CASSTSGGVNTEAFF. The CDR3 coding sequence is TGTGCCAGCAGCACATCAGGGGGTGTGAACACTGAAGCTTTCTTT.

This clone came up many times. V usage is TRBV23-1 and J usage is TRBJ2-7, with D tentatively TRBD1 or TRBD2 (5 bases each). TRBV23-1 falls under the ORF class, with uncertain function. The CDR3 is 16 residues long. Trimming shortened V by 7 bases and J by 2 bases, and 21 bases separated the two germline ends. CDR3 in DNA: TGCGCCAGCACTTCAAGTGGGACGCATCCCCCCTACGAGCAGTACTTC. Protein: CASTSSGTHPPYEQYF.

The chain joins TRBV28 to TRBJ1-4; 10 bases fit TRBD1. The germline gives CDR1 MDHEN, CDR2 SYDVKM. The CDR3 has 18 residues. With V trimmed by 5 bases and J by 6 bases, 15 bases remained unmatched. The CDR3 loop reads CASSTPRDRGTVDEKLFF. CDR3 DNA sequence: TGTGCCAGCAGTACCCCCCGGGACAGGGGCACGGTTGATGAAAAACTGTTTTTT.

In regard to this clone: One junction end does not reproduce the germline sequence, and a read error may be involved. This rearrangement joins TRBV6-4 to TRBJ1-2; the D is unclear. Per the germline V gene, CDR1 is MRHNA and CDR2 is SNTAGT. This CDR3 has 13 amino acids. The CDR3 loop reads CASSYSGYYGYTF. CDR3 nucleotides: TGTGCCAGCAGTTACTCAGGCTACTATGGCTACACCTTC.

The chain carries TRBV7-9 and TRBJ2-7; D is unresolved. The CDR3 consists of 15 residues. V lost 5 bases and J 4 bases, leaving 18 bases between the germline ends. CDR1 and CDR2 (germline): SEHNR, FQNEAQ (reference sequence). In DNA form, the CDR3 reads TGTGCCAGCAGCCACCCCCTCGATTCCAAATACGAGCAGTACTTC. Translation gives CASSHPLDSKYEQYF.

The chain couples TRBV4-3 to TRBJ1-5; weak D call: TRBD1 (6 bases). V lost 0 bases, J lost 5 bases, and 11 bases lay in between. Germline V gene data show CDR1 as LGHNA and CDR2 as YSLEER. The CDR3 is 15 residues long. CDR3: CASSQDGTQYQPQHF. The CDR3 nucleotides are TGCGCCAGCAGCCAAGACGGGACACAGTATCAGCCCCAGCATTTT.

The CDR3 DNA reads TGTGCCAGCAGTTTTTTAGCGGAAGCTATCAATGAGCAGTTCTTC. Protein product: CASSFLAEAINEQFF. The genes are TRBV27 and TRBJ2-1; maybe TRBD2 (6 bases). CDR1 is MNHEY and CDR2 is SMNVEV in the germline V gene (reference sequence). V was pared by 3 bases and J by 6 bases, with 15 bases between. This CDR3 is 15 amino acids long.